This T cell receptor beta chain was identified during a study of T cell responses to AZD1222 COVID-19 vaccine. The study, taken as a whole, reports: Baseline seropositivity characterized only a handful of AZD1222 recipients.

Only in-frame clones appear in the TCRdb table, and some are missing; sequencing was by immunoSEQ multiplex PCR. The repertoire holds 180,000 or so clones, with about nine tenths as singletons. About this clone itself: Its antigen remains unknown.

Germline V lookup: CDR1 SGHTA, CDR2 FQGNSA. Trimming removed 3 bases at V and 1 base at J, with 7 bases between. The CDR3 totals 14 residues. This sequence was found in an adult who received the MenACWY meningococcal vaccine as a control. The sequenced sample was peripheral blood, obtained 28 days after the second dose of the MenACWY control vaccine. V usage is TRBV7-2 and J usage is TRBJ2-1; a possible D gene is TRBD1 (6 bases). CDR3: CASSFGTSYNEQFF. In DNA form, the CDR3 reads TGTGCCAGCAGCTTCGGGACATCCTACAATGAGCAGTTCTTC.